These 22 T cell receptor beta chains came from one sample sequenced in a study of OX40 agonist ivuxolimab in advanced cancers. TCRdb's copy holds only in-frame clones and misses some; the assay was immunoSEQ multiplex PCR. The sample comprises around 20,000 clones, 85% to 90% of which are singletons, and 21% rests with the top ten. Here the sequenced sample was CD4+ or CD8+ T cells sorted from blood, taken in a trial of the OX40 agonist ivuxolimab. The source of these receptors is an adult with an advanced solid tumor such as melanoma, head and neck, liver or kidney cancer.

The V and J genes are TRBV4-1 and TRBJ1-6; D uncertain. The ends were cut back, 0 bases at V and 3 bases at J, with 12 bases in the middle. Germline assignment: CDR1 MGHRA and CDR2 YSYEKL. The CDR3 sequence is 17 residues long. The CDR3 DNA reads as TGCGCCAGCAGCCAAGAACCTCCGGGGTACTATAATTCACCCCTCCACTTT. Translating it yields CASSQEPPGYYNSPLHF.

The rearrangement uses TRBV29-1 and TRBJ2-2; TRBD1 is a possible D gene (6 bases). CDR3 length: 15 amino acids. Germline V gene sequence: CDR1 SQVTM, CDR2 ANQGSEA. V was clipped by 3 bases and J by 2 bases, with 13 bases between them. The CDR3 region is CSVEDRTDNTGELFF. CDR3 nucleotides: TGCAGCGTTGAGGATAGGACAGATAACACCGGGGAGCTGTTTTTT.

The V and J genes are TRBV7-2 and TRBJ2-1, with 9 bases aligning to TRBD2. There are 15 residues in the CDR3. Germline V gene sequence: CDR1 SGHTA, CDR2 FQGNSA. Losses at the gene ends were 3 bases for V and 5 bases for J; bases not matched to a gene: 5. Here the CDR3 reads CASSFWRGGDNEQFF. The CDR3 bases are TGTGCCAGCAGCTTCTGGCGGGGGGGGGACAATGAGCAGTTCTTC. Full variable domain (outside the CDR3, taken from reference TRBV7-2 and TRBJ2-1): GAGVSQSPSNKVTEKGKDVELRCDPISGHTALYWYRQSLGQGLEFLIYFQGNSAPDKSGLPSDRFSAERTGGSVSTLTIQRTQQEDSAVYLCASSFWRGGDNEQFFGPGTRLTVL.

The J gene is TRBJ1-5, the V gene TRBV9, with 8 bases that match TRBD1. Germline assignment: CDR1 SGDLS and CDR2 YYNGEE. V lost 3 bases, J lost 4 bases, and 9 bases stayed unmatched. The CDR3 consists of 16 residues. The chain's CDR3 is CASSGSTGELNQPQHF. CDR3 sequence (DNA): TGTGCCAGCAGCGGATCGACAGGGGAGCTGAATCAGCCCCAGCATTTT.

The V gene is TRBV28, the J gene TRBJ1-6, with 8 bases fitting TRBD1. The CDR3 extends over 14 amino acids. V lost 9 bases to trimming and J lost 9 bases; unmatched junction nucleotides: 10. The germline gives CDR1 MDHEN, CDR2 SYDVKM. The CDR3: CASRDRYLSSPLHF. As DNA, the CDR3 is TGTGCCAGTCGGGACAGGTATCTTAGTTCACCCCTCCACTTT. The entire variable domain, with the rest obtained from reference TRBV28 and TRBJ1-6, is as follows: DVKVTQSSRYLVKRTGEKVFLECVQDMDHENMFWYRQDPGLGLRLIYFSYDVKMKEKGDIPEGYSVSREKKERFSLILESASTNQTSMYLCASRDRYLSSPLHFGNGTRLTVT.

The chain combines TRBV9 with TRBJ1-2, with D perhaps TRBD1 (5 bases). The CDR3 length is 14 residues. CDR1 is SGDLS and CDR2 is YYNGEE in the germline V gene. Trimming took off 4 bases at V and 5 bases at J, with 15 bases between the two ends. CDR3 sequence: CASSPRGEGYGYTF. The CDR3 DNA follows: TGTGCCAGCAGCCCCCGGGGGGAAGGATATGGCTACACCTTC.

The chain uses TRBV27 and TRBJ2-4; D remains ambiguous. Looked up from germline, CDR1 is MNHEY and CDR2 is SMNVEV (reference sequence). V lost 0 bases and J 8 bases, leaving 8 bases between the germline ends. The CDR3 runs to 13 residues. The CDR3 reads CASSLSVGDIQYF. The CDR3 DNA reads as TGTGCCAGCAGTTTATCGGTGGGCGACATTCAGTACTTC.

The chain combines TRBV5-6 with TRBJ1-2; D is undetermined. CDR1 is SGHDT and CDR2 is YYEEEE in the germline V gene. The V end was cut by 0 bases, the J end by 8 bases, with 8 bases between. This CDR3 is 12 amino acids long. CDR3 nucleotides: TGTGCCAGCAGCTTGGGGCCCCGGGGCTACACCTTC. Its protein is CASSLGPRGYTF.

In this sample, this clone turned up a few times. This rearrangement joins TRBV6-6 to TRBJ2-3; either TRBD1 or TRBD2 may fit D (5 bases each). CDR1 MNHNY and CDR2 SVGAGI come from the germline V gene (reference sequence). Deletions cut 4 bases from V and 1 base from J, with 15 bases between. This CDR3 contains 16 residues. The CDR3 DNA sequence: TGTGCCAGCAGTTCGGGACCGCCTGGGGGCACAGATACGCAGTATTTT. This encodes CASSSGPPGGTDTQYF.

The CDR3 DNA is TGTGCCAGCAGCTTGGGACAGGGTTGGACCGGGGAGCTGTTTTTT. It encodes CASSLGQGWTGELFF. The V call is TRBV11-2, the J call TRBJ2-2; 9 positions match TRBD1. The length of the CDR3 is 15 residues. With 3 bases clipped from V and 5 bases from J, the junction kept 4 bases outside the gene matches. Germline V gene sequence: CDR1 SGHAT, CDR2 FQNNGV.

This sequence joins TRBV5-1 and TRBJ1-2; no firm D call. The CDR3 totals 13 residues. Trimming left V 2 bases short and J 2 bases short, with 7 bases between. Per germline, CDR1 SGHRS and CDR2 YFSETQ. CDR3 region: CASSFAENYGYTF. The DNA for the CDR3 is TGCGCCAGCAGCTTCGCAGAAAACTATGGCTACACCTTC.

The chain recombines TRBV9 with TRBJ1-3; no firm D call. Germline V gene sequence: CDR1 SGDLS, CDR2 YYNGEE. The V and J ends lost 0 bases and 0 bases respectively, with 10 bases between them. The CDR3 runs to 16 residues. Written as DNA, the CDR3 is TGTGCCAGCAGCGTAGTAAGGGTGGACTCTGGAAACACCATATATTTT. Translation gives CASSVVRVDSGNTIYF.

J is TRBJ2-7 and V is TRBV6-5; TRBD2 matches at 10 bases. The CDR3 has 14 residues. Losses at the gene ends were 2 bases for V and 3 bases for J; bases not matched to a gene: 1. Germline V CDR1 and CDR2: MNHEY, SVGAGI. CDR3 in amino acids: CASSYGLAVYEQYF. The CDR3 DNA reads as TGTGCCAGCAGTTACGGACTAGCGGTCTACGAGCAGTACTTC.

V and J are TRBV27 and TRBJ1-1; the D is unclear. This CDR3 comprises 14 residues. The germline gives CDR1 MNHEY, CDR2 SMNVEV (reference sequence). The germline V and J ends were trimmed by 3 bases and 0 bases, with 8 bases remaining between them. This chain's CDR3 is CASSLEFLNTEAFF. CDR3 in DNA: TGTGCCAGCAGTTTGGAATTCCTGAACACTGAAGCTTTCTTT.

This clone was observed once. As DNA, the CDR3 is TGTGCCAGCAGCCAATCAGGTGCGGGCGGGAATGGCTACACCTTC. This encodes CASSQSGAGGNGYTF. The chain couples TRBV16 to TRBJ1-2; unclear D gene. V was clipped by 0 bases and J by 6 bases, with 14 bases between them. CDR1 KGHSY and CDR2 FQNENV come from the germline V gene. This CDR3 contains 15 residues.

This chain links TRBV10-3 with TRBJ1-1, with 9 bases that match TRBD1. The CDR3 totals 16 residues. Germline trimming cut 2 bases from V and 4 bases from J; bases unmatched to any gene: 8. The germline V gene has CDR1 ENHRY and CDR2 SYGVKD. DNA of the CDR3: TGTGCCATCAGTGAGGTGGGGGACAGGGCTTCCACTGAAGCTTTCTTT. Translated, it gives CAISEVGDRASTEAFF.

The CDR3 coding sequence is TGTGCCAGCAGTTTAGTAAGGATAGCCGTAGATACGCAGTATTTT. It encodes CASSLVRIAVDTQYF. The chain recombines TRBV27 with TRBJ2-3; D gene uncertain. CDR3 length: 15 residues. With 2 bases removed from V and 5 bases from J, the gap between germline ends came to 14 bases. From germline, CDR1 is MNHEY and CDR2 SMNVEV (reference sequence).

This rearrangement joins TRBV7-6 to TRBJ2-7; D unclear. The CDR3 loop spans 15 amino acids. The germline CDR1 and CDR2 sequences are SGHVS and FNYEAQ. With 4 bases removed from V and 5 bases from J, the gap between germline ends came to 18 bases. CDR3 residues: CASSSFMDKGDEQYF. CDR3 sequence (DNA): TGTGCCAGCAGCTCCTTTATGGATAAGGGTGACGAGCAGTACTTC.

CDR3 nucleotide sequence: TGTGCCAGTAGTAACTCGGGCGGATCCTATAATTCACCCCTCCACTTT. Translated: CASSNSGGSYNSPLHF. The genes are TRBV19 and TRBJ1-6, with D uncertain. Trimming removed 4 bases at V and 1 base at J, with 11 bases between. CDR3 length: 16 residues. CDR1 and CDR2 (germline): LNHDA, SQIVND (reference sequence).

The genes are TRBV9 and TRBJ1-1, with D possibly matching TRBD1 (5 bases). Trimming pared 2 bases from V and 4 bases from J, leaving 6 bases between. The germline CDR1 and CDR2 sequences are SGDLS and YYNGEE. There are 12 residues in the CDR3. CDR3 region: CASSVQGTEAFF. CDR3 DNA: TGTGCCAGCAGCGTCCAGGGCACTGAAGCTTTCTTT.

As concerns this clone: One junction end disagrees with the germline gene, perhaps due to a read error. This chain joins TRBV19 and TRBJ1-2; D perhaps matches TRBD1 (5 bases). The CDR3 extends over 12 amino acids. From germline, CDR1 is LNHDA and CDR2 SQIVND (reference sequence). This CDR3 is CASSSGGDAFDF. The CDR3 nucleotides are TGTGCCAGTAGTTCCGGGGGGGACGCGTTCGACTTC.

V usage is TRBV1 and J usage is TRBJ2-1; the table's D call, TRBD2, was not checked against the DNA. TRBV1 is deemed a pseudogene. The CDR3 is made up of 17 amino acids. The CDR3 reads CTSSQDRAGESYNEQFF. The CDR3 DNA reads TGCACCAGCAGCCAAGATCGAGCGGGAGAGTCCTACAATGAGCAGTTCTTC.